A single sample gave rise to the 28 T cell receptor beta chains below, sequenced in a study of read filtering for tumor transcriptome and immune sequencing. This library used around 400 ng RNA and molecular barcoded adaptors spanning alpha/delta and beta/gamma chains. In TCRdb, the reads were re-called with MiXCR into one record per CDR3 protein. Found here are 100,000 to 150,000 distinct CDR3 sequences, 13% of them singletons; the top ten hold 11%. Sample: a population of CD138-negative cells sorted from bone marrow. The receptors come from a donor at least 40 years old with multiple myeloma.

Many counts were recorded for this clonotype. CDR3 DNA sequence: TGTGCCAGCAGTTTAGGCGGGACAGACCAAGCTTTCTTT. It is translated as CASSLGGTDQAFF. This chain uses TRBV27 with TRBJ1-1; 7 bases are a match to TRBD1. Per the germline V gene, CDR1 is MNHEY and CDR2 is SMNVEV (reference sequence). The CDR3 consists of 13 residues. The trim removed 2 bases at V and 9 bases at J, leaving 6 bases unmatched.

This clonotype was seen repeatedly, ten times or more. The rearrangement joins TRBV30 to TRBJ1-2, with D perhaps matching TRBD1 (5 bases). There are 12 residues in the CDR3. The germline gives CDR1 GTSNPN, CDR2 SVGIG (reference sequence). V was shortened by 3 bases and J by 9 bases, with 14 bases between the two germline ends. The CDR3 nucleotides are TGTGCCTGGAGGTCTGAGGGGAACAGCTACACCTTC. Translating it yields CAWRSEGNSYTF.

The V gene is TRBV27, the J gene TRBJ2-1; 9 bases map to TRBD2. CDR1 is MNHEY and CDR2 is SMNVEV in the germline V gene (reference sequence). CDR3 length: 15 amino acids. V was pared by 5 bases and J by 2 bases, with 4 bases of the junction left unmatched. The CDR3 reads CASSVVAGAYNEQFF. The DNA of the CDR3 is TGTGCCAGCAGTGTGGTAGCGGGAGCCTACAATGAGCAGTTCTTC.

This clonotype occurred a few times. V usage is TRBV14 and J usage is TRBJ1-2; no clear D. Deletions cut 2 bases from V and 1 base from J, with 11 bases between. The germline V gene encodes CDR1 SGHDN and CDR2 FVKESK. This CDR3 is built from 15 residues. In nucleotides, the CDR3 is TGTGCCAGCAGCCAATACGTCGGAAATAACTATGGCTACACCTTC. This gives the protein CASSQYVGNNYGYTF.

V and J are TRBV7-9 and TRBJ1-4; 7 nucleotides align to TRBD1. This CDR3 spans 15 amino acids. CDR1 is SEHNR and CDR2 is FQNEAQ in the germline V gene (reference sequence). The V gene end was trimmed by 5 bases and the J gene end by 3 bases; junction bases not matched to a gene: 6. The CDR3, as DNA: TGTGCCAGCAGCCAGGGACAGCCATCTAATGAAAAACTGTTTTTT. It yields the protein CASSQGQPSNEKLFF.

This clonotype was seen ten or more times. This chain links TRBV6-1 with TRBJ2-2; D ambiguous. The V gene lost 7 bases and the J gene lost 0 bases, with 9 bases spanning the gap. Germline values: CDR1 MNHNS, CDR2 SASEGT. The CDR3 consists of 14 residues. The CDR3 region has the DNA TGTGCCAGCATCTTGACTGCGAACACCGGGGAGCTGTTTTTT. As protein: CASILTANTGELFF.

In this sample, this clonotype turned up many times. The V and J genes are TRBV7-9 and TRBJ1-1; no reliable D call. The ends were cut back, 1 base at V and 2 bases at J, with 8 bases in the middle. CDR3 size: 14 residues. Germline assignment: CDR1 SEHNR and CDR2 FQNEAQ (reference sequence). The CDR3 sequence is CASSLVSPNTEAFF. The CDR3 region has the DNA TGTGCCAGCAGCTTAGTCTCACCTAACACTGAAGCTTTCTTT.

This clonotype showed up many times. The V and J genes are TRBV3-1 and TRBJ2-7; TRBD2 matches at 14 bases. The germline CDR1 and CDR2 sequences are LGHDT and YNNKEL (reference sequence). J was trimmed by 3 bases and V by 5 bases; bases with no gene match: 0. The CDR3 loop spans 14 amino acids. The CDR3, as DNA: TGTGCCAGCAGCGGGACTAGCGGGGGCTACGAGCAGTACTTC. Its protein product is CASSGTSGGYEQYF.

This clonotype was picked up many times. The chain has TRBV12-3 or TRBV12-4 and TRBJ1-5; D might be TRBD1 (5 bases). The CDR3 runs 15 residues. V shed 2 bases and J shed 4 bases, with 12 bases lying between them. In nucleotides, the CDR3 is TGTGCCAGCAGTTTATTCGCGGCAGGGAATCAGCCCCAGCATTTT. It yields the protein CASSLFAAGNQPQHF.

This clonotype came up a few times. This clone may be a read error of a much larger clone one base away. Here the CDR3 reads CAGSERQDSPLHF. CDR3 nucleotides: TGTGCCGGCAGCGAGAGACAGGATTCACCCCTCCACTTT. The chain is built from TRBV9 and TRBJ1-6; D might be TRBD1 (6 bases). The length of the CDR3 is 13 residues. In germline, CDR1 is SGDLS, CDR2 YYNGEE.

This clonotype was counted between two and nine times. Since a much larger clone is just one base distant, this may be a read error. The CDR3 loop reads CASTFTSEQYF. For the CDR3, the DNA is TGTGCCAGCACTTTTACCAGCGAGCAGTACTTC. The J gene is TRBJ2-7, the V gene TRBV2; D remains ambiguous. This CDR3 has 11 residues. CDR1 and CDR2 from the germline V gene are SNHLY and FYNNEI. V lost 7 bases and J 6 bases, leaving 10 bases between the germline ends.

This clonotype was found a few times. This sequence joins TRBV29-1 and TRBJ2-5, with no clear D. V gave up 4 bases and J gave up 6 bases, with 9 bases separating them. The germline gives CDR1 SQVTM, CDR2 ANQGSEA. The CDR3 is made up of 11 amino acids. CDR3 sequence: CSVGVRKTQYF. The CDR3 DNA is TGCAGCGTTGGGGTGCGAAAGACCCAGTACTTC. The complete variable domain, with remaining parts taken from reference TRBV29-1 and TRBJ2-5, reads SAVISQKPSRDICQRGTSLTIQCQVDSQVTMMFWYRQQPGQSLTLIATANQGSEATYESGFVIDKFPISRPNLTFSTLTVSNMSPEDSSIYLCSVGVRKTQYFGPGTRLLVL.

The V gene is TRBV28, the J gene TRBJ2-7; possibly TRBD2 for D (6 bases). Looked up from germline, CDR1 is MDHEN and CDR2 is SYDVKM. Trimming stripped 6 bases from V and 3 bases from J, with 18 bases between. This CDR3 contains 15 residues. The CDR3 coding sequence is TGTGCCAGCAGCACCCCCGGGGTAGCGGTCTACGAGCAGTACTTC. Its translation: CASSTPGVAVYEQYF.

There are a few counts of this clonotype. The J gene is TRBJ2-7, the V gene TRBV9; D unresolved. Per germline, CDR1 SGDLS and CDR2 YYNGEE. Trimming shortened V by 2 bases and J by 0 bases, and 6 bases separated the two germline ends. This CDR3 comprises 13 residues. CDR3 nucleotides: TGTGCCAGCAGCGTCTCATTCTCCTACGAGCAGTACTTC. Protein sequence: CASSVSFSYEQYF.

This clonotype appeared once. This is likely an artifact of a read error, given a far larger clone one base away. The CDR3 reads CASSFEGTTGNEQFF. CDR3 DNA sequence: TGTGCCAGCAGCTTTGAGGGGACGACAGGGAATGAGCAGTTCTTC. The chain couples TRBV7-2 to TRBJ2-1; the match to TRBD1 covers 7 bases. V lost 3 bases and J lost 7; bases outside the gene matches: 9. Per the germline V gene, CDR1 is SGHTA and CDR2 is FQGNSA. This CDR3 is 15 amino acids long.

This clonotype has a count of ten or more. The chain links TRBV12-3 or TRBV12-4 to TRBJ2-5; the D is unclear. Trimming stripped 1 base from V and 6 bases from J, with 12 bases between. This CDR3 is 14 amino acids long. CDR3 amino acids: CASSLDSQLQTQYF. The CDR3 DNA sequence: TGTGCCAGCAGTTTAGACAGTCAGTTACAGACCCAGTACTTC.

This clonotype was found many times. V and J are TRBV6-1 and TRBJ2-6, with D hard to call. V lost 10 bases and J lost 0, with 7 bases in between. The CDR3 has 13 amino acids. In germline, CDR1 is MNHNS, CDR2 SASEGT. CDR3 coding DNA: TGTGCCATCCGGTTCTCTGGGGCCAACGTCCTGACTTTC. It is translated as CAIRFSGANVLTF.

This clonotype appeared many times. This sequence joins TRBV28 and TRBJ2-2; 9 positions match TRBD1. The V segment lost 6 bases and the J segment 7 bases; nucleotides outside the gene matches: 12. CDR1 and CDR2 from the germline V gene are MDHEN and SYDVKM. The length of the CDR3 is 16 residues. The CDR3 reads CASRPRDRVSVGELFF. CDR3 bases: TGTGCCAGCAGACCCCGGGACAGGGTTTCGGTCGGGGAGCTGTTTTTT.

This clonotype was seen repeatedly, ten times or more. This chain uses TRBV7-3 with TRBJ2-2, with D perhaps TRBD2 (5 bases). The V gene's germline CDR1 is SGHTA and CDR2 FQGTGA. The ends were cut back, 2 bases at V and 4 bases at J, with 11 bases in the middle. The CDR3 spans 15 residues. The CDR3 nucleotides are TGTGCCAGCAGCTTAGGAAGCGGTGGCACCGGGGAGCTGTTTTTT. It codes for CASSLGSGGTGELFF. The full variable domain, with the rest looked up from reference TRBV7-3 and TRBJ2-2, is GAGVSQTPSNKVTEKGKYVELRCDPISGHTALYWYRQSLGQGPEFLIYFQGTGAADDSGLPNDRFFAVRPEGSVSTLKIQRTERGDSAVYLCASSLGSGGTGELFFGEGSRLTVL.

This clonotype was seen at least ten times. J is TRBJ2-1 and V is TRBV18, with 7 bases aligning to TRBD2. The length of the CDR3 is 17 residues. The junction had 9 bases not matched to a gene; V was cut back by 1 base and J by 3 bases. Germline V CDR1 and CDR2: KGHSH, LQKENI. CDR3 nucleotide sequence: TGTGCCAGCTCACCACGGAAGGCCGGGACTAACTACAATGAGCAGTTCTTC. Translation gives CASSPRKAGTNYNEQFF.

This rearrangement joins TRBV28 to TRBJ2-5; D not certain. Deletions cut 5 bases from V and 4 bases from J, with 11 bases between. The V gene's germline CDR1 is MDHEN and CDR2 SYDVKM. This CDR3 has 13 residues. The CDR3 DNA is TGTGCCAGCAGTAAGCATGGGGTAGAGACCCAGTACTTC. It specifies CASSKHGVETQYF.

In the case of this clonotype: Germline and junction disagree at one end, which may indicate a read error. The genes are TRBV19 and TRBJ2-7; TRBD2 matches 14 bases. The CDR3 consists of 16 residues. The V gene's germline CDR1 is LNHDA and CDR2 SQIVND (reference sequence). CDR3 sequence: CASSIGTSGSLYERYF. The CDR3 DNA reads TGTGCCAGTAGTATCGGGACTAGCGGGAGTTTATACGAGCGGTACTTC. The full variable domain, rest sourced from reference TRBV19 and TRBJ2-7, is DGGITQSPKYLFRKEGQNVTLSCEQNLNHDAMYWYRQDPGQGLRLIYYSQIVNDFQKGDIAEGYSVSREKKESFPLTVTSAQKNPTAFYLCASSIGTSGSLYERYFGPGTRLTVT.

Details on this clonotype: A single base is all that separates this from a far larger clone, so a read error is likely. The chain uses TRBV7-8 and TRBJ2-1; 11 nucleotides match TRBD2. The CDR3 contains 16 residues. Germline assignment: CDR1 SGHVS and CDR2 FQNEAQ. In DNA, the CDR3 is TGTGCCAGCAGCCGGGGACTAGCGGCCTCCTACAATGAGCAGCTCTTC. Its protein product is CASSRGLAASYNEQLF.

This clonotype was seen many times. This chain uses TRBV6-1 with TRBJ1-1; D is undetermined. There are 13 residues in the CDR3. With 8 bases removed from V and 0 bases from J, the gap between germline ends came to 10 bases. The V gene's germline CDR1 is MNHNS and CDR2 SASEGT. The CDR3 region is CASSATLNTEAFF. CDR3 DNA: TGTGCCAGCTCGGCCACCCTGAACACTGAAGCTTTCTTT.

Details on this clonotype: The junction departs from the called germline gene at one end, perhaps through a read error. This chain connects TRBV4-2 to TRBJ2-1; 9 nucleotides line up with TRBD2. The CDR3 spans 17 residues. CDR1 is LGHNA and CDR2 is YNFKEQ in the germline V gene. Here the CDR3 DNA reads TGTGCCAGTAGCCAAGATCAAGGACCAGCGGGGGGCAATGAGCAGTTCTTC. Translation: CASSQDQGPAGGNEQFF.

This clonotype was observed many times. This rearrangement joins TRBV3-1 to TRBJ1-1; D possibly corresponds to TRBD1 (5 bases). The CDR3 sequence is 14 residues long. V shed 1 base and J shed 3 bases, with 9 bases lying between them. Looked up from germline, CDR1 is LGHDT and CDR2 is YNNKEL (reference sequence). The CDR3 loop reads CASSQVRGDTEAFF. CDR3 coding DNA: TGTGCCAGCAGCCAAGTTAGAGGGGACACTGAAGCTTTCTTT.

This clonotype showed up just a few times. V usage is TRBV6-5 and J usage is TRBJ2-3; D remains ambiguous. This CDR3 has 14 amino acids. The germline gives CDR1 MNHEY, CDR2 SVGAGI. V was pared by 5 bases and J by 4 bases, with 13 bases between. The CDR3 sequence: CASSRAVLADTQYF. DNA for the CDR3: TGTGCCAGCAGTAGGGCTGTTTTGGCAGATACGCAGTATTTT.

In its sample, this clonotype was seen many times. The chain couples TRBV12-3 or TRBV12-4 to TRBJ1-5; D possibly corresponds to TRBD1 (5 bases). V was trimmed by 1 base and J by 1 base, leaving 5 bases between them. CDR3 length equals 14 residues. Here the CDR3 DNA reads TGTGCCAGCAGTTTAGGGACAAGCAATCAGCCCCAGCATTTT. Translation gives CASSLGTSNQPQHF.